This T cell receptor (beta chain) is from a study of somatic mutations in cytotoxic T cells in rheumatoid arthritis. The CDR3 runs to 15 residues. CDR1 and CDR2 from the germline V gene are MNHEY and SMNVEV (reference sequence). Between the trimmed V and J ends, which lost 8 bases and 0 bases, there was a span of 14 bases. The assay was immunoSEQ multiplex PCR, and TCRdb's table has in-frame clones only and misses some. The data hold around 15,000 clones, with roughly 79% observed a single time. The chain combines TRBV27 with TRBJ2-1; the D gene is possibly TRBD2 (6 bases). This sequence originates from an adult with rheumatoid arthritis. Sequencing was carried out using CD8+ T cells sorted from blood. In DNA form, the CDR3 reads TGTGCCAGCGGAGATAGCGGCCGCTCCTACAATGAGCAGTTCTTC. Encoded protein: CASGDSGRSYNEQFF.